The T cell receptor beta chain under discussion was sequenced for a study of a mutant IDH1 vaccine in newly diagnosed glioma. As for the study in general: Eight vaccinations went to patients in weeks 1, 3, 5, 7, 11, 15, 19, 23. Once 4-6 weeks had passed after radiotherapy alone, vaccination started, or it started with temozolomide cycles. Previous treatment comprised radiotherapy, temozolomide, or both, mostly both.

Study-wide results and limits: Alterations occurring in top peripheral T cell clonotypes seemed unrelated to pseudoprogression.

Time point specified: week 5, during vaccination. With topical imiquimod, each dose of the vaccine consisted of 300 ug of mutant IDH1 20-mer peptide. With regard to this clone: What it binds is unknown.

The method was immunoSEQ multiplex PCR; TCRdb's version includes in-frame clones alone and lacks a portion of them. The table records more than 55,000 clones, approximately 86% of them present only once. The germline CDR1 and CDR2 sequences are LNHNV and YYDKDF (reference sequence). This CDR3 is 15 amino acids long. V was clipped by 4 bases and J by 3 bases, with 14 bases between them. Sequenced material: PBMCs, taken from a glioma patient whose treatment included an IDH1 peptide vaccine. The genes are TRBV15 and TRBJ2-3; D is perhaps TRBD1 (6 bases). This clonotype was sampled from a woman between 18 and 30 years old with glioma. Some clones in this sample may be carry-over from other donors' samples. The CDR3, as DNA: TGTGCCACCAGCATCCTAGGGGGAGAGACAGATACGCAGTATTTT. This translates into CATSILGGETDTQYF.